The 3 T cell receptor beta chains below come from one sample, sequenced in a study of T cells in Graves' hyperthyroidism and ophthalmopathy. TCR beta CDR3 regions were amplified from RNA transcripts. HTBI primers were used for first-round RT-PCR of the TCR CDR3. TCRdb fed the multiplex PCR reads into MiXCR, producing one record per CDR3 protein. Here the sample spans roughly 500,000 distinct CDR3 sequences, about 46% being singletons. Sequencing used peripheral blood or thyroid tissue (not recorded which). The source of these receptors is an adult woman with Graves' disease, either hyperthyroidism or ophthalmopathy (not recorded which).

This clonotype was counted at least ten times. The chain couples TRBV9 to TRBJ1-1; TRBD1 is a possible D gene (5 bases). The CDR3 consists of 14 residues. V was clipped by 6 bases and J by 2 bases, with 14 bases between them. From germline, CDR1 is SGDLS and CDR2 YYNGEE. The CDR3 spells CASTLGTANTEAFF. The CDR3 DNA reads TGTGCCAGCACTCTCGGGACGGCAAACACTGAAGCTTTCTTT.

Of note for this clonotype: This CDR3 is missing its conserved last phenylalanine or tryptophan, likely due to a read error. The DNA is omitted, as the CDR3 cannot be located on it reliably, and the CDR3 follows TCRdb's listing. The rearrangement links TRBV29-1 to TRBJ1-3. Including both end residues, the CDR3 is 10 amino acids long. Germline loops: CDR1 SQVTM, CDR2 ANQGSEA. The CDR3 is CSVFGTSGST.

The sample holds a few counts of this clonotype. The chain links TRBV7-9 to TRBJ1-6; perhaps TRBD1 as D (5 bases). CDR3 size: 13 residues. V lost 5 bases, J lost 10 bases, and 12 bases lay in between. CDR1 and CDR2 (germline): SEHNR, FQNEAQ (reference sequence). The CDR3 DNA is TGTGCCAGCAGCCCAGAAAGGGACTCACCCCTCCACTTT. It encodes CASSPERDSPLHF.